The 6 T cell receptor beta chains reported below all come from one sample, sequenced in a study of blood T cell repertoires in COVID-19. Sequencing was performed with immunoSEQ multiplex PCR; in TCRdb, only in-frame clones are kept and a portion is missing. The sample comprises 240,000 or so clones, roughly four fifths of which are singletons, and roughly 9.6% rests with the top ten. The sequencing sample was made of peripheral blood. The receptors derive from a woman at least 80 years old with acute or convalescent COVID-19.

This chain connects TRBV5-4 to TRBJ1-2; D ambiguous. Trimming left V 0 bases short and J 4 bases short, with 10 bases between. Germline V CDR1 and CDR2: SGHNT, YYREEE (reference sequence). The CDR3 totals 14 residues. Here the CDR3 reads CASSLGGDLYGYTF. The DNA for the CDR3 is TGTGCCAGCAGCTTGGGTGGAGACCTCTATGGCTACACCTTC.

A single count supports this clone. V gene TRBV6-5 combines with J gene TRBJ1-2, with 7 bases fitting TRBD1. The V gene's germline CDR1 is MNHEY and CDR2 SVGAGI. J lost 4 bases, V lost 7 bases, and 9 bases had no gene match. The CDR3 covers 14 residues. The CDR3 nucleotides are TGTGCCAGCACCCAAGGTCAGGGGGGCTATGGCTACACCTTC. The encoded protein is CASTQGQGGYGYTF.

The chain links TRBV5-1 to TRBJ1-2, with D possibly matching TRBD1 (5 bases). The length of the CDR3 is 15 residues. Germline loops: CDR1 SGHRS, CDR2 YFSETQ. V was clipped by 4 bases and J by 1 base, with 14 bases between them. CDR3 region: CASSQNPGGNYGYTF. CDR3 nucleotide sequence: TGCGCCAGCAGCCAAAACCCCGGGGGTAACTATGGCTACACCTTC.

The chain combines TRBV5-1 with TRBJ2-5, with 9 bases matching TRBD1. This CDR3 has 15 residues. Germline lookup yields CDR1 SGHRS and CDR2 YFSETQ. V lost 6 bases and J lost 5; bases outside the gene matches: 11. The CDR3 loop is CASTVTGGGRETQYF. The DNA for the CDR3 is TGCGCCAGCACCGTTACAGGGGGCGGAAGGGAGACCCAGTACTTC.

This sequence joins TRBV6-4 and TRBJ2-3, with 9 nucleotides matching TRBD2. The germline CDR1 and CDR2 sequences are MRHNA and SNTAGT. V lost 2 bases and J lost 4; bases outside the gene matches: 10. The CDR3 consists of 17 residues. The CDR3 is CASSDGSGGLGADTQYF. The CDR3, as DNA: TGTGCCAGCAGTGACGGTAGCGGGGGCCTCGGGGCAGATACGCAGTATTTT.

The chain carries TRBV2 and TRBJ2-5, with 15 bases identical to TRBD2. CDR1 and CDR2 (germline): SNHLY, FYNNEI. CDR3 length equals 18 residues. Trimming removed 5 bases from V and 4 bases from J; junction bases left unmatched: 11. Here the CDR3 reads CASSTRTSGGVVGETQYF. CDR3 nucleotide sequence: TGTGCCAGCAGTACTCGGACTAGCGGGGGGGTGGTCGGAGAGACCCAGTACTTC.